This entry lists 14 T cell receptor beta chains sequenced from one sample in a study of cytomegalovirus exposure and HLA in healthy donors. A multiplex PCR was run with 60 Vbeta primers and 13 Jbeta primers. TCRdb keeps only in-frame clones here, not all; method: immunoSEQ multiplex PCR. The sample holds 100,000 to 150,000 clones, roughly 8.3% seen once. Input material: PBMCs. Source of these receptors: a man aged 40-50 years in good health and CMV-seronegative.

This clone was picked up a small number of times. CDR3 residues: CASSSRTGGPDTQYF. As DNA, the CDR3 is TGTGCCAGCAGCTCCCGGACAGGGGGGCCAGATACGCAGTATTTT. This sequence joins TRBV7-2 and TRBJ2-3; 10 bases match TRBD1. J lost 4 bases, V lost 4 bases, and 5 bases had no gene match. This CDR3 is built from 15 residues. Germline V gives CDR1 SGHTA, CDR2 FQGNSA.

J is TRBJ2-7 and V is TRBV4-1; D gene unclear. The V gene's germline CDR1 is MGHRA and CDR2 YSYEKL. CDR3 length: 13 amino acids. V was trimmed by 4 bases and J by 0 bases, leaving 7 bases between them. The DNA for the CDR3 is TGCGCCAGCAGCCTCCGGGTCTCCTACGAGCAGTACTTC. Encoded protein: CASSLRVSYEQYF.

The J gene is TRBJ1-4, the V gene TRBV5-6; tentatively, D is TRBD1 (6 bases). Germline CDR1 is SGHDT and CDR2 is YYEEEE. Trimming cost V 4 bases and J 4 bases, with 11 bases left between them. The CDR3 runs to 14 residues. This CDR3 is CASSPSRGNEKLFF. For the CDR3, the DNA is TGTGCCAGCAGCCCTTCCAGGGGTAATGAAAAACTGTTTTTT.

This clone occurred a few times. The chain recombines TRBV10-3 with TRBJ2-3; 7 bases align to TRBD1. This CDR3 has 15 amino acids. V dropped 6 bases and J dropped 1; count of bases not matched to a gene: 7. CDR1 is ENHRY, CDR2 SYGVKD, per germline. The CDR3 spells CAISAAGTGTDTQYF. For the CDR3, the DNA is TGTGCCATCAGCGCCGCCGGGACAGGCACAGATACGCAGTATTTT.

This clone was recorded a few times. In nucleotides, the CDR3 is TGTGCCAGCAGTCCCCAGGGTTTCTCCTACGAGCAGTACTTC. Its protein is CASSPQGFSYEQYF. V is TRBV27 and J is TRBJ2-7, with D possibly TRBD1 on 5 matching bases. Trimming removed 5 bases from V and 0 bases from J, with 11 bases in between. The CDR3 is 14 residues long. Germline CDR1 reads MNHEY; CDR2 reads SMNVEV (reference sequence).

This clone has more than one count but fewer than ten. The chain recombines TRBV30 with TRBJ1-1, with D hard to call. Germline-derived CDR1 and CDR2 are GTSNPN and SVGIG (reference sequence). Trimming shortened V by 5 bases and J by 10 bases, and 11 bases separated the two germline ends. CDR3 length equals 10 residues. The CDR3 sequence is CAWGLPRAFF. The CDR3, as DNA: TGTGCCTGGGGGCTTCCCCGAGCTTTCTTT.

The chain couples TRBV15 to TRBJ2-5, with 11 bases matching TRBD2. J was trimmed by 0 bases and V by 4 bases; bases with no gene match: 7. The CDR3 runs to 17 residues. Germline V gene data show CDR1 as LNHNV and CDR2 as YYDKDF (reference sequence). CDR3 region: CATSKTLAGGYQETQYF. The CDR3 coding sequence is TGTGCCACCAGCAAGACCCTAGCGGGGGGCTACCAAGAGACCCAGTACTTC.

This clone was counted between two and nine times. This chain links TRBV7-2 with TRBJ2-3; TRBD2 might be the D (6 bases). CDR3 length: 15 residues. Germline CDR1 is SGHTA and CDR2 is FQGNSA. The germline V and J ends were trimmed by 2 bases and 4 bases, with 13 bases remaining between them. The CDR3 coding sequence is TGTGCCAGCAGCTTAAGGGCTAGCGCCCCAGATACGCAGTATTTT. It translates to CASSLRASAPDTQYF.

The J gene is TRBJ1-5, the V gene TRBV4-2; D is uncertain. The J call is uncertain, as TRBJ2-3 better fits the DNA end. Per the germline V gene, CDR1 is LGHNA and CDR2 is YNFKEQ. The length of the CDR3 is 14 residues. The CDR3 bases are TGTGCCAGCAGCCAAGATCCTATAGAGGAGCCCCAGTATTTT. Translating it yields CASSQDPIEEPQYF.

This clone was found a few times. V gene TRBV5-1 combines with J gene TRBJ1-6; no clear D gene. From germline, CDR1 is SGHRS and CDR2 YFSETQ. V lost 0 bases and J lost 12, with 7 bases in between. This CDR3 has 12 amino acids. The CDR3 sequence is CASSLDAGPLHF. For the CDR3, the DNA is TGCGCCAGCAGCTTGGATGCGGGACCCCTCCACTTT. Complete variable domain (other parts from reference TRBV5-1 and TRBJ1-6): KAGVTQTPRYLIKTRGQQVTLSCSPISGHRSVSWYQQTPGQGLQFLFEYFSETQRNKGNFPGRFSGRQFSNSRSEMNVSTLELGDSALYLCASSLDAGPLHFGNGTRLTVT.

This clone was seen a handful of times. The chain has TRBV5-1 and TRBJ2-2, with 8 bases aligning to TRBD2. The CDR3 spans 15 residues. With 2 bases clipped from V and 3 bases from J, the junction kept 3 bases outside the gene matches. Looked up from germline, CDR1 is SGHRS and CDR2 is YFSETQ. This CDR3 reads CASSLTGGDTGELFF. Written as DNA, the CDR3 is TGCGCCAGCAGCTTAACCGGGGGGGACACCGGGGAGCTGTTTTTT.

This clone was seen a handful of times. CDR3 nucleotides: TGTGCCAGCAGCTTACCGGCCCCGGGCACCGGGGAGCTGTTTTTT. Protein: CASSLPAPGTGELFF. The chain combines TRBV7-2 with TRBJ2-2; D gene ambiguous. CDR1 is SGHTA and CDR2 is FQGNSA in the germline V gene. Deletions cut 2 bases from V and 4 bases from J, with 11 bases between. CDR3 length: 15 amino acids.

The chain has TRBV2 and TRBJ1-2; 9 positions agree with TRBD1. V lost 6 bases and J lost 6; bases outside the gene matches: 5. This CDR3 has 13 amino acids. CDR1 and CDR2 from the germline V gene are SNHLY and FYNNEI. Here the CDR3 reads CASRGTGGNGYTF. The CDR3 DNA reads as TGTGCCAGCAGGGGTACAGGGGGCAATGGCTACACCTTC.

The chain is built from TRBV4-3 and TRBJ2-7, with 7 bases that match TRBD2. With 5 bases clipped from V and 5 bases from J, the junction kept 9 bases outside the gene matches. The CDR3 consists of 14 residues. Germline V gene sequence: CDR1 LGHNA, CDR2 YSLEER. CDR3 DNA sequence: TGCGCCAGCAGCTCGGGACTACCCCGGGACGAGCAGTACTTC. This sequence encodes CASSSGLPRDEQYF.